This T cell receptor (beta chain) was sequenced for a study of blood T cell repertoires in COVID-19. Source study methods: Amplifying reference gene primers gave estimates of nucleated cell counts. Sequencing used immunoSEQ multiplex PCR; TCRdb keeps in-frame clones, though not all of them. V and J calls and clone size are those listed in that table; D and trimming were worked out from the DNA. Of under 200,000 clones in the sample, about 89% are singletons; the top ten hold roughly 8.4%. CDR1 is LNHDA, CDR2 SQIVND, per germline (reference sequence). There are 15 residues in the CDR3. Trimming removed 4 bases from V and 9 bases from J; junction bases left unmatched: 9. The participants were between roughly 18 and 89 years old and came from 20 to 30 US areas. Clinical histories supplied by participants themselves formed the basis of cohort assignment.

The V call is TRBV19, the J call TRBJ1-6, with TRBD1 matching over 7 bases. This TCR was recovered from a woman aged 18-30 years who had recovered from COVID-19. The sample consisted of PBMCs or T cells enriched from blood (not recorded which). DNA for the CDR3: TGTGCCAGTAGTACGCAAACAGGGGTTATTTCACCCCTCCACTTT. It yields the protein CASSTQTGVISPLHF.